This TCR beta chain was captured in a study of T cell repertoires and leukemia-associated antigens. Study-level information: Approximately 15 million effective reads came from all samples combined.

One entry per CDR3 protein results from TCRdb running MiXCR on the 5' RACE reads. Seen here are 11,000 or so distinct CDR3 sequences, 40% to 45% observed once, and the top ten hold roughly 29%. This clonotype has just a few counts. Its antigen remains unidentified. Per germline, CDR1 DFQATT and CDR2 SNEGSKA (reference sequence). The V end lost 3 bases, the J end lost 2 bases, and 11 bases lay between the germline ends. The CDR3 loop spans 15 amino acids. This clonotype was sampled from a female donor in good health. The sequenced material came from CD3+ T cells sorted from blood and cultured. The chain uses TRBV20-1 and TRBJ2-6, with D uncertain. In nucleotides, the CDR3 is TGCAGTGCTAGGGCCGGGTTGACTGGGGCCAACGTCCTGACTTTC. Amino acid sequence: CSARAGLTGANVLTF.